This T cell receptor (beta chain) derives from a study of T cells in women clearing cervical HPV infection. General study results and limits: T-cell numbers per sample were unknown and may explain richness differences. TRBV6-7 abundance was lower in cases than controls (roughly 0.12% versus 0.15%). Timing of associations relative to infection is unclear; T-cell subsets were not isolated.

Average input was approximately 1,200 ng genomic DNA for immunoSEQ TCR beta CDR3 amplification. Sequencing used immunoSEQ multiplex PCR; TCRdb keeps in-frame clones, though not all of them. Here the sample table reports around 35,000 clones. Regarding this clone: Its antigen is still unknown. The read falls 3 residues short of the CDR3 end, and the missing part is taken from the germline J gene.

Trimming shortened V by 5 bases and J by 4 bases, and 19 bases separated the two germline ends. This CDR3 has 16 amino acids. From germline, CDR1 is MNHEY and CDR2 SMNVEV (reference sequence). The sample was blood buffy coat. This chain joins TRBV27 and TRBJ2-3; possibly TRBD2 for D (5 bases). This sequence originates from a woman between 18 and 75 years old with a cervical HPV16 infection that either progressed to CIN3+ or cleared (not recorded which). The CDR3 spells CASSPLGARAPDTQYF. The sequenced CDR3 bases are TGTGCCAGCAGTCCCTTGGGAGCGCGGGCCCCAGATACG.